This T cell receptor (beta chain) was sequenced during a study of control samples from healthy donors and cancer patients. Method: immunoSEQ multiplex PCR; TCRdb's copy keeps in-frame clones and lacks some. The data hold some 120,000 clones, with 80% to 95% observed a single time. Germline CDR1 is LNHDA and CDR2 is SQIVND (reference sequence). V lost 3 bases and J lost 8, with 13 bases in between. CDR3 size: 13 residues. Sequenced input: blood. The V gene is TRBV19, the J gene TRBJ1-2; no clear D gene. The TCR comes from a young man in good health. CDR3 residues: CASSMNSGSGYTF. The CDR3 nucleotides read TGTGCCAGTAGTATGAATTCCGGGTCCGGCTACACCTTC.